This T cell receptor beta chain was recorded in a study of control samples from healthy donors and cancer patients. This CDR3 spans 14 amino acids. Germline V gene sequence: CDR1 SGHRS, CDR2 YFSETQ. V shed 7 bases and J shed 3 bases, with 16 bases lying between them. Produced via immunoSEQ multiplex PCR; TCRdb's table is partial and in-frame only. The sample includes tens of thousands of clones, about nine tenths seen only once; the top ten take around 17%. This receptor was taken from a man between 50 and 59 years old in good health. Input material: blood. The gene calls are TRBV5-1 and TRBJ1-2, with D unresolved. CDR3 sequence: CASSSERSDYGYTF. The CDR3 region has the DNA TGCGCCAGCTCCTCGGAAAGGAGCGACTATGGCTACACCTTC.